The 32 T cell receptor beta chains below were found in one sample sequenced in a study of control samples from healthy donors and cancer patients. TCRdb's copy holds only in-frame clones and misses some; the assay was immunoSEQ multiplex PCR. The profile shows 50,000 to 55,000 clones, approximately 90% of them singletons. The sequenced material came from PBMCs. The receptor source for this set is a man between 60 and 75 years old with head and neck cancer.

The chain couples TRBV5-5 to TRBJ2-5; TRBD2 agrees at 8 bases. The V gene end was trimmed by 2 bases and the J gene end by 5 bases; junction bases not matched to a gene: 8. From germline, CDR1 is SGHKS and CDR2 YYEKEE (reference sequence). This CDR3 region has 15 residues. The CDR3 DNA reads as TGTGCCAGCAGCTTATCCGGGACTAGGCACGAGACCCAGTACTTC. Amino acid sequence: CASSLSGTRHETQYF.

The rearrangement links TRBV3-1 (or the pseudogene TRBV3-2) to TRBJ1-2; 7 positions match TRBD1. Germline V lookup: CDR1 LGHDT, CDR2 YNNKEL (reference sequence). The CDR3 spans 15 residues. Germline trimming cut 3 bases from V and 8 bases from J; bases unmatched to any gene: 12. CDR3 residues: CASSHRPRGLEGYTF. The DNA for the CDR3 is TGTGCCAGCAGCCACCGTCCCAGGGGGTTAGAGGGCTACACCTTC.

This clone was observed a few times. The genes are TRBV7-9 and TRBJ1-1; the match to TRBD1 covers 9 bases. With 4 bases clipped from V and 5 bases from J, the junction kept 8 bases outside the gene matches. The CDR3 is 15 residues long. The germline CDR1 and CDR2 sequences are SEHNR and FQNEAQ (reference sequence). This CDR3 reads CASSSPGQGSTEAFF. The CDR3 coding sequence is TGTGCCAGCAGCTCTCCGGGACAGGGATCTACTGAAGCTTTCTTT.

V usage is TRBV7-2 and J usage is TRBJ2-7, with a weak D call TRBD2 (7 bases). The germline V gene has CDR1 SGHTA and CDR2 FQGNSA. V dropped 1 base and J dropped 1 base, with 14 bases sitting between them. The CDR3 is made up of 16 amino acids. The CDR3 loop is CASSLGWGGTSYEQYF. The CDR3 DNA reads as TGTGCCAGCAGCTTAGGGTGGGGGGGGACATCCTACGAGCAGTACTTC. The whole variable domain, filled in from reference TRBV7-2 and TRBJ2-7, reads GAGVSQSPSNKVTEKGKDVELRCDPISGHTALYWYRQSLGQGLEFLIYFQGNSAPDKSGLPSDRFSAERTGGSVSTLTIQRTQQEDSAVYLCASSLGWGGTSYEQYFGPGTRLTVT.

The chain recombines TRBV19 with TRBJ1-2; no definite D call. The CDR3 is 14 residues long. Germline CDR1 LNHDA, CDR2 SQIVND (reference sequence). Trimming shortened V by 5 bases and J by 2 bases, and 12 bases separated the two germline ends. The CDR3 reads CASSRSRGNYGYTF. The CDR3 DNA reads TGTGCCAGTAGTCGTTCTCGAGGGAACTATGGCTACACCTTC.

The genes are TRBV4-3 and TRBJ1-2, with D perhaps matching TRBD1 (6 bases). Germline V gene data show CDR1 as LGHNA and CDR2 as YSLEER. This CDR3 contains 17 residues. Trimming removed 0 bases at V and 4 bases at J, with 18 bases between. Here the CDR3 reads CASSQESGARAFYGYTF. CDR3 nucleotides: TGCGCCAGCAGCCAAGAATCGGGGGCCCGGGCCTTCTATGGCTACACCTTC.

The gene calls are TRBV6-6 and TRBJ2-3; 8 nucleotides line up with TRBD1. V lost 8 bases, J lost 2 bases, and 3 bases stayed unmatched. The CDR3 runs 13 residues. CDR1 MNHNY and CDR2 SVGAGI come from the germline V gene (reference sequence). CDR3 protein: CASETGDTDTQYF. For the CDR3, the DNA is TGTGCCAGCGAGACAGGGGACACAGATACGCAGTATTTT.

V usage is TRBV30 and J usage is TRBJ2-3; 8 bases are a match to TRBD2. V was pared by 5 bases and J by 0 bases, with 4 bases of the junction left unmatched. Germline-derived CDR1 and CDR2 are GTSNPN and SVGIG (reference sequence). The CDR3 sequence is 14 residues long. CDR3 loop: CAWERGISTDTQYF. In nucleotides, the CDR3 is TGTGCCTGGGAGCGGGGGATAAGCACAGATACGCAGTATTTT.

The chain uses TRBV12-3 or TRBV12-4 and TRBJ1-4, with D hard to call. There are 13 residues in the CDR3. Deletions cut 1 base from V and 2 bases from J, with 2 bases between. This CDR3 is CASSLGTNEKLFF. For the CDR3, the DNA is TGTGCCAGCAGTTTAGGTACTAATGAAAAACTGTTTTTT.

V is TRBV7-9 and J is TRBJ1-5; TRBD1 might be the D (5 bases). The germline gives CDR1 SEHNR, CDR2 FQNEAQ (reference sequence). CDR3 length equals 12 residues. V was clipped by 5 bases and J by 6 bases, with 8 bases between them. CDR3 region: CASSDGGQPQHF. DNA of the CDR3: TGTGCCAGCAGCGACGGGGGTCAGCCCCAGCATTTT.

The chain recombines TRBV2 with TRBJ1-5; D call uncertain. The CDR3 loop spans 14 amino acids. Germline-derived CDR1 and CDR2 are SNHLY and FYNNEI. Trimming took 7 bases from V and 0 from J, leaving 10 bases between them. CDR3 in DNA: TGTGCCAGCAAATTTGGGCCTAGCAATCAGCCCCAGCATTTT. It specifies CASKFGPSNQPQHF.

This chain joins TRBV5-5 and TRBJ1-2, with 12 bases matching TRBD1. The germline V gene has CDR1 SGHKS and CDR2 YYEKEE (reference sequence). Trimming at V came to 2 bases and at J to 8 bases, leaving 13 bases not matched to a gene. The CDR3 is 17 amino acids. Here the CDR3 reads CASSLQFRDRGLLGYTF. The CDR3 DNA reads as TGTGCCAGCAGCTTACAATTTCGGGACAGGGGGCTTTTAGGCTACACCTTC.

The chain joins TRBV5-4 to TRBJ2-5; TRBD1 or TRBD2 may be the D gene (5 bases each). The germline V gene encodes CDR1 SGHNT and CDR2 YYREEE (reference sequence). With 0 bases removed from V and 4 bases from J, the gap between germline ends came to 19 bases. The CDR3 covers 17 residues. The CDR3 reads CASSLVSGRVRGETQYF. In nucleotides, the CDR3 is TGTGCCAGCAGCTTGGTATCTGGCAGGGTGAGGGGAGAGACCCAGTACTTC.

The V call is TRBV28, the J call TRBJ1-5, with D perhaps matching TRBD1 (5 bases). V was trimmed by 0 bases and J by 6 bases, leaving 9 bases between them. Per the germline V gene, CDR1 is MDHEN and CDR2 is SYDVKM. The CDR3 is 14 residues long. For the CDR3, the DNA is TGTGCCAGCAGTTTATGGGGGGGTGCTCAGCCCCAGCATTTT. Protein product: CASSLWGGAQPQHF.

The chain is built from TRBV30 and TRBJ1-5; no clear D. The CDR3 runs to 14 residues. From germline, CDR1 is GTSNPN and CDR2 SVGIG (reference sequence). V shed 1 base and J shed 2 bases, with 9 bases lying between them. DNA for the CDR3: TGTGCCTGGAGTGGGGGTGGGGGCAATCAGCCCCAGCATTTT. This sequence encodes CAWSGGGGNQPQHF.

The gene calls are TRBV6-2 or TRBV6-3 and TRBJ2-2; possible D gene TRBD1, 5 bases. V lost 2 bases and J 0 bases, leaving 10 bases between the germline ends. The germline gives CDR1 MNHEY, CDR2 SVGEGT. This CDR3 contains 16 residues. Here the CDR3 reads CASSYGAASNTGELFF. The CDR3 DNA is TGTGCCAGCAGTTACGGGGCAGCATCGAACACCGGGGAGCTGTTTTTT.

The chain recombines TRBV5-5 with TRBJ2-5; the D gene could be TRBD1 or TRBD2 (5 bases each). This CDR3 comprises 15 residues. The germline gives CDR1 SGHKS, CDR2 YYEKEE (reference sequence). The V gene lost 6 bases and the J gene lost 5 bases, with 20 bases spanning the gap. CDR3 amino acids: CASTPRGGPGETQYF. CDR3 DNA: TGTGCCAGCACCCCCCGGGGCGGCCCGGGGGAGACCCAGTACTTC. Together with reference TRBV5-5 and TRBJ2-5, the CDR3 gives the full variable domain: DAGVTQSPTHLIKTRGQQVTLRCSPISGHKSVSWYQQVLGQGPQFIFQYYEKEERGRGNFPDRFSARQFPNYSSELNVNALLLGDSALYLCASTPRGGPGETQYFGPGTRLLVL.

The rearrangement joins TRBV19 to TRBJ2-3; 7 positions agree with TRBD2. The V gene end was trimmed by 6 bases and the J gene end by 2 bases; junction bases not matched to a gene: 5. There are 14 residues in the CDR3. Per the germline V gene, CDR1 is LNHDA and CDR2 is SQIVND (reference sequence). CDR3 protein: CASRAGAFTDTQYF. As DNA, the CDR3 is TGTGCCAGTAGGGCGGGAGCCTTCACAGATACGCAGTATTTT.

The chain combines TRBV7-2 with TRBJ2-7, with no clear D. The V end was cut by 1 base, the J end by 0 bases, with 10 bases between. Per germline, CDR1 SGHTA and CDR2 FQGNSA. The CDR3 totals 15 residues. This chain's CDR3 is CASSLDGGSSYEQYF. Here the CDR3 DNA reads TGTGCCAGCAGCTTAGATGGCGGTAGCTCCTACGAGCAGTACTTC.

This chain connects TRBV27 to TRBJ1-6, with D unresolved. Germline CDR1 MNHEY, CDR2 SMNVEV (reference sequence). V was pared by 6 bases and J by 0 bases, with 15 bases between. This CDR3 spans 17 amino acids. DNA for the CDR3: TGTGCCAGCAGGATCTTATATCAGAGCTCCTATAATTCACCCCTCCACTTT. As protein: CASRILYQSSYNSPLHF.

The chain has TRBV3-1 (or the pseudogene TRBV3-2) and TRBJ1-1; D not resolved. Between the trimmed V and J ends, which lost 2 bases and 1 base, there was a span of 5 bases. The germline V gene has CDR1 LGHDT and CDR2 YNNKEL (reference sequence). This CDR3 has 13 residues. This CDR3 is CASSQLENTEAFF. CDR3 nucleotide sequence: TGTGCCAGCAGCCAACTGGAGAACACTGAAGCTTTCTTT.

This clone has only one observation. This rearrangement joins TRBV6-1 to TRBJ1-5, with D unclear. Germline V gives CDR1 MNHNS, CDR2 SASEGT. This CDR3 is 13 amino acids long. Trimming stripped 3 bases from V and 12 bases from J, with 15 bases between. The CDR3 sequence: CASSDRSLNLQHF. CDR3 nucleotides: TGTGCCAGCAGTGACAGATCCCTGAATCTCCAGCATTTT.

J is TRBJ2-1 and V is TRBV7-5; TRBD2, as called in the table, went unchecked against the DNA. TRBV7-5 is shown as a pseudogene. The CDR3 spans 13 residues. This chain's CDR3 is CVRSSKRVDEQFF. The CDR3 nucleotides are TGTGTCAGAAGCTCAAAGCGGGTCGATGAGCAGTTCTTC.

This rearrangement joins TRBV7-2 to TRBJ2-3; 8 bases match TRBD2. Germline trimming cut 5 bases from V and 6 bases from J; bases unmatched to any gene: 10. The CDR3 totals 15 residues. Per the germline V gene, CDR1 is SGHTA and CDR2 is FQGNSA. CDR3: CASSAAGLAVDTQYF. CDR3 nucleotide sequence: TGTGCCAGCAGCGCGGCTGGACTAGCAGTGGATACGCAGTATTTT.

The CDR3 coding sequence is TGTGCCAGCAGTTACCCCCTCGGTGAGGCTGGGGCCTACGAGCAGTACTTC. Translation gives CASSYPLGEAGAYEQYF. This sequence joins TRBV6-2 or TRBV6-3 and TRBJ2-7; D unclear. Germline CDR1 is MNHEY and CDR2 is SVGEGT. There are 17 residues in the CDR3. The ends were cut back, 2 bases at V and 2 bases at J, with 19 bases in the middle.

The gene calls are TRBV14 and TRBJ1-3; D possibly corresponds to TRBD1 (5 bases). CDR3 length: 13 amino acids. Germline CDR1 reads SGHDN; CDR2 reads FVKESK. Trimming pared 5 bases from V and 5 bases from J, leaving 10 bases between. CDR3 loop: CASSFAGRNTIYF. CDR3 bases: TGTGCCAGCAGCTTTGCAGGGAGAAACACCATATATTTT.

This clone was found once. The chain has TRBV30 and TRBJ1-2; 7 positions agree with TRBD1. CDR1 GTSNPN and CDR2 SVGIG come from the germline V gene (reference sequence). The CDR3 consists of 16 residues. The trim removed 2 bases at V and 2 bases at J, leaving 11 bases unmatched. DNA for the CDR3: TGTGCCTGGAGTCAAAACTCGGGACAGTTGAACTATGGCTACACCTTC. This encodes CAWSQNSGQLNYGYTF.

The gene calls are TRBV28 and TRBJ2-7; a possible D gene is TRBD2 (5 bases). V lost 6 bases and J 0 bases, leaving 12 bases between the germline ends. The V gene's germline CDR1 is MDHEN and CDR2 SYDVKM. This CDR3 contains 14 residues. CDR3 sequence reads: CASRSEDSSYEQYF. The CDR3 region has the DNA TGTGCCAGCAGGTCGGAGGATTCCTCCTACGAGCAGTACTTC.

This clone has a single count. The chain carries TRBV19 and TRBJ2-6; D may be TRBD1 (5 bases). The V and J ends lost 5 bases and 1 base respectively, with 9 bases between them. Germline CDR1 reads LNHDA; CDR2 reads SQIVND (reference sequence). The CDR3 is 15 amino acids. The CDR3 sequence: CASSAYRSGANVLTF. The CDR3 DNA reads as TGTGCCAGTAGTGCTTACAGGTCTGGGGCCAACGTCCTGACTTTC. Full variable domain (remainder filled in from reference TRBV19 and TRBJ2-6): DGGITQSPKYLFRKEGQNVTLSCEQNLNHDAMYWYRQDPGQGLRLIYYSQIVNDFQKGDIAEGYSVSREKKESFPLTVTSAQKNPTAFYLCASSAYRSGANVLTFGAGSRLTVL.

The genes are TRBV4-2 and TRBJ1-1; 7 nucleotides match TRBD1. This CDR3 spans 15 amino acids. Trimming at V came to 4 bases and at J to 7 bases, leaving 12 bases not matched to a gene. Germline CDR1 LGHNA, CDR2 YNFKEQ. The CDR3: CASSPRGDRDVEAFF. CDR3 coding DNA: TGTGCCAGCAGCCCACGGGGCGACAGGGACGTTGAAGCTTTCTTT.

Concerning this clone: Different DNA sequences within this sample yield the same CDR3. V gene TRBV19 combines with J gene TRBJ1-1, with D possibly being TRBD1 (5 bases). This CDR3 is 15 amino acids long. Per germline, CDR1 LNHDA and CDR2 SQIVND (reference sequence). The V gene lost 1 base and the J gene lost 1 base, with 10 bases spanning the gap. The CDR3 region has the DNA TGTGCCAGTAGTATAGGGGGACCACGGAACACTGAAGCTTTCTTT. This codes for CASSIGGPRNTEAFF.

The V gene is TRBV6-5, the J gene TRBJ1-4; 7 nucleotides match TRBD1. The germline gives CDR1 MNHEY, CDR2 SVGAGI. Trimming at V came to 4 bases and at J to 8 bases, leaving 7 bases not matched to a gene. The CDR3 extends over 14 amino acids. The CDR3 here is CASSSRDRGEKLFF. DNA of the CDR3: TGTGCCAGCAGTTCCCGGGACAGAGGGGAAAAACTGTTTTTT.